This is a list of T cell receptor beta chains from one sample in a study of CD8 T cells in Susac syndrome. TCRdb itself ran the immunoSEQ multiplex PCR reads through MiXCR, one entry per CDR3 protein. The repertoire holds around 300,000 distinct CDR3 sequences, approximately 90% seen once, with more than 0.06% in the top ten. Sample: CD4+ T cells from PBMCs. The receptors originated from a human donor with multiple sclerosis. Each CDR3 is given with its conserved first and last residue. The D gene is left open where the match is weak. The size field is filled for only some rows; it gives once, few, many or a size class.

v_gene: TRBV30
j_gene: TRBJ1-1
d_gene: .
abundance: .
CDR3nt: TGTGCCTGGAGTGAAATGGACATGAAGAACACTGAAGCTTTCTTT
CDR3aa: CAWSEMDMKNTEAFF

v_gene: TRBV6-5
j_gene: TRBJ2-1
d_gene: .
abundance: .
CDR3nt: TGTGCCAGCAGTTTGTCCTCCGGGACCAACAATGAGCAGTTCTTC
CDR3aa: CASSLSSGTNNEQFF

v_gene: TRBV9
j_gene: TRBJ2-1
d_gene: .
abundance: .
CDR3nt: TGTGCCAGCAGCGTAGCGCGGGGTGCCTACAATGAGCAGTTCTTC
CDR3aa: CASSVARGAYNEQFF

v_gene: TRBV6-5
j_gene: TRBJ1-1
d_gene: .
abundance: .
CDR3nt: TGTGCCAGCAGTTACTCCCCAATGTATAACTCTGAAGCTTTCTTT
CDR3aa: CASSYSPMYNSEAFF

v_gene: TRBV7-9
j_gene: TRBJ1-1
d_gene: .
abundance: .
CDR3nt: TGTGCCAGCAGCTTAGCGCAGGGGCCCAACACTGAAGCTTTCTTT
CDR3aa: CASSLAQGPNTEAFF

v_gene: TRBV4-1
j_gene: TRBJ2-1
d_gene: .
abundance: .
CDR3nt: TGCGCCAGCAGCCAAGATCCTTCCGGGTGGGGCCCCTACAATGAGCAGTTCTTC
CDR3aa: CASSQDPSGWGPYNEQFF

v_gene: TRBV11-2
j_gene: TRBJ1-6
d_gene: .
abundance: .
CDR3nt: TGTGCCAGCGGATCAACAGGAGTTTCACCCCTCCACTTT
CDR3aa: CASGSTGVSPLHF

v_gene: TRBV4-3
j_gene: TRBJ2-3
d_gene: TRBD2
abundance: .
CDR3nt: TGCGCCAGCAGCCAAGGGGTTTCGACTAGCTCTGGGACAGATACGCAGTATTTT
CDR3aa: CASSQGVSTSSGTDTQYF

v_gene: TRBV29-1
j_gene: TRBJ1-2
d_gene: .
abundance: .
CDR3nt: TGCAGCGTTGGCAACGGGGCGTCGGTTGGCTACACCTTC
CDR3aa: CSVGNGASVGYTF

v_gene: TRBV5-1
j_gene: TRBJ2-7
d_gene: TRBD2
abundance: .
CDR3nt: TGCGCCAGCAGCTTGGGGACTAGCGACTCCTACGAGCAGTACTTC
CDR3aa: CASSLGTSDSYEQYF

v_gene: TRBV27
j_gene: TRBJ2-3
d_gene: TRBD1
abundance: .
CDR3nt: TGTGCCAGCACCGACAGGGGAAGAGATACGCAGTATTTT
CDR3aa: CASTDRGRDTQYF

v_gene: TRBV12-3/TRBV12-4
j_gene: TRBJ1-2
d_gene: TRBD1
abundance: .
CDR3nt: TGTGCCAGCAGCCCGACGCGGGACAGGGGGGACTATGGCTACACCTTC
CDR3aa: CASSPTRDRGDYGYTF

v_gene: TRBV7-8
j_gene: TRBJ2-3
d_gene: TRBD2
abundance: .
CDR3nt: TGTGCCAGCAGCCAAGGGACTAGACTAGATACGCAGTATTTT
CDR3aa: CASSQGTRLDTQYF

v_gene: TRBV4-2
j_gene: TRBJ1-5
d_gene: .
abundance: .
CDR3nt: TGTGCCAGCAGCCAAGATTCGGGGAGGGACAATCAGCCCCAGCATTTT
CDR3aa: CASSQDSGRDNQPQHF

v_gene: TRBV30
j_gene: TRBJ1-1
d_gene: .
abundance: few
CDR3nt: TGTGCCTGGAGTGTGTCACACCTCACTGAAGCTTTCTTT
CDR3aa: CAWSVSHLTEAFF

v_gene: TRBV3-1
j_gene: TRBJ2-1
d_gene: .
abundance: .
CDR3nt: TGTGCCAGCAGCCAAGATCAACCGGTCTCCTACAATGAGCAGTTCTTC
CDR3aa: CASSQDQPVSYNEQFF

v_gene: TRBV12-3/TRBV12-4
j_gene: TRBJ1-6
d_gene: .
abundance: .
CDR3nt: TGTGCCAGCAGCTTGACCCTAGGGGCCCTCCACTTT
CDR3aa: CASSLTLGALHF

v_gene: TRBV20-1
j_gene: TRBJ1-1
d_gene: TRBD1
abundance: .
CDR3nt: TGCAGTGCTAGAGATCCGAACAGGGGTAACACTGAAGCTTTCTTT
CDR3aa: CSARDPNRGNTEAFF

v_gene: TRBV20-1
j_gene: TRBJ2-2
d_gene: .
abundance: once
CDR3nt: TGCAGTGCTAGAGTTTCAGGGACGAACACCGGGGAGCTGTTTTTT
CDR3aa: CSARVSGTNTGELFF

v_gene: TRBV27
j_gene: TRBJ1-1
d_gene: .
abundance: .
CDR3nt: TGTGCCAGCAGTTCTTCCCCAGGGGTAGGTGAAGCTTTCTTT
CDR3aa: CASSSSPGVGEAFF

v_gene: TRBV6-6
j_gene: TRBJ1-2
d_gene: .
abundance: .
CDR3nt: TGTGCCAGCAGTACACCGACACTTAACTATGGCTACACCTTC
CDR3aa: CASSTPTLNYGYTF

v_gene: TRBV5-8
j_gene: TRBJ2-2
d_gene: TRBD1
abundance: .
CDR3nt: TGTGCCAGCAGCCCCAGACAGGGCGGCACCGGGGAGCTGTTTTTT
CDR3aa: CASSPRQGGTGELFF

v_gene: TRBV14
j_gene: TRBJ2-2
d_gene: .
abundance: .
CDR3nt: TGTGCCAGCAGCCAGGCAAACACCGGGGAGCTGTTTTTT
CDR3aa: CASSQANTGELFF

v_gene: TRBV7-2
j_gene: TRBJ2-5
d_gene: .
abundance: .
CDR3nt: TGTGCCAGCAGCTTAAACGGCTTAAAAGAGACCCAGTACTTC
CDR3aa: CASSLNGLKETQYF

v_gene: TRBV6-5
j_gene: TRBJ2-2
d_gene: TRBD1
abundance: .
CDR3nt: TGTGCCAGCAGTTACGGAGCCGGGACAGCTTACACCGGGGAGCTGTTTTTT
CDR3aa: CASSYGAGTAYTGELFF

v_gene: TRBV19
j_gene: TRBJ2-4
d_gene: .
abundance: .
CDR3nt: TGTGCCAGTACCCACGGGGGAGCCAAAAACATTCAGTACTTC
CDR3aa: CASTHGGAKNIQYF

v_gene: TRBV20-1
j_gene: TRBJ2-3
d_gene: TRBD2
abundance: .
CDR3nt: TGCAGTGCTACCACAAACAGCGGGACGAGCACAGATACGCAGTATTTT
CDR3aa: CSATTNSGTSTDTQYF

v_gene: TRBV7-2
j_gene: TRBJ1-1
d_gene: .
abundance: .
CDR3nt: TGTGCCAGCAGCCCCGGTGGGGGGTGGAACACTGAAGCTTTCTTT
CDR3aa: CASSPGGGWNTEAFF

v_gene: TRBV12-3/TRBV12-4
j_gene: TRBJ1-1
d_gene: TRBD1
abundance: few
CDR3nt: TGTGCCAGCACTAGGGACAGCAACACTGAAGCTTTCTTT
CDR3aa: CASTRDSNTEAFF

v_gene: TRBV19
j_gene: TRBJ2-1
d_gene: .
abundance: .
CDR3nt: TGTGCCACCGGTACACAAGTCAATGAGCAGTTCTTC
CDR3aa: CATGTQVNEQFF

v_gene: TRBV20-1
j_gene: TRBJ2-7
d_gene: .
abundance: .
CDR3nt: TGCAGTGCCCAGGACGGGGGTTCCCCCTACGAGCAGTACTTC
CDR3aa: CSAQDGGSPYEQYF

v_gene: TRBV29-1
j_gene: TRBJ2-5
d_gene: .
abundance: .
CDR3nt: TGCAGCCAAGCAAGGGAGCGCGGGGAGACCCAGTACTTC
CDR3aa: CSQARERGETQYF

v_gene: TRBV7-9
j_gene: TRBJ2-7
d_gene: .
abundance: once
CDR3nt: TGTGCCAGCAGCCCATGGACAGACCTCGAGCAGTACTTC
CDR3aa: CASSPWTDLEQYF

v_gene: TRBV12-3/TRBV12-4
j_gene: TRBJ2-3
d_gene: .
abundance: .
CDR3nt: TGTGCCAGCCGCCTAGCGCCGCTGAACCTTACGCAGTATTTT
CDR3aa: CASRLAPLNLTQYF

v_gene: TRBV18
j_gene: TRBJ2-7
d_gene: .
abundance: .
CDR3nt: TGTGCCAGCTCACCGGGGCAGAACTACGAGCAGTACTTC
CDR3aa: CASSPGQNYEQYF

v_gene: TRBV30
j_gene: TRBJ2-1
d_gene: .
abundance: .
CDR3nt: TGTGCCTGGAGTGTTGGGGCGGGTTACAATGAGCAGTTCTTC
CDR3aa: CAWSVGAGYNEQFF

v_gene: TRBV7-3
j_gene: TRBJ2-7
d_gene: TRBD2
abundance: once
CDR3nt: TGTGCCAGCAGCCAGGGGCGGGGGGAGGACTACGAGCAGTACTTC
CDR3aa: CASSQGRGEDYEQYF

v_gene: TRBV29-1
j_gene: TRBJ1-1
d_gene: TRBD1
abundance: few
CDR3nt: TGCAGCGTTCACGCGACAGGGGCCCTGAACACTGAAGCTTTCTTT
CDR3aa: CSVHATGALNTEAFF

v_gene: TRBV20-1
j_gene: TRBJ2-7
d_gene: TRBD2
abundance: once
CDR3nt: TGCAGTGCTAGAGATCTAGCGGGAAGCTCCTACGAGCAGTACTTC
CDR3aa: CSARDLAGSSYEQYF

v_gene: TRBV12-3/TRBV12-4
j_gene: TRBJ1-1
d_gene: .
abundance: once
CDR3nt: TGTGCCAGCTCCCTAACGGCCTTGGACACTGAAGCTTTCTTT
CDR3aa: CASSLTALDTEAFF

v_gene: TRBV20-1
j_gene: TRBJ2-5
d_gene: .
abundance: .
CDR3nt: TGCAGTGCTAGAGATTGGCGGGCCCAAGAGACCCAGTACTTC
CDR3aa: CSARDWRAQETQYF

v_gene: TRBV7-3
j_gene: TRBJ1-6
d_gene: TRBD1
abundance: .
CDR3nt: TGTGCCAGCAGCTTACCCGATCGACAGGGGAGCTCCTATAATTCACCCCTCCACTTT
CDR3aa: CASSLPDRQGSSYNSPLHF

v_gene: TRBV10-3
j_gene: TRBJ2-7
d_gene: .
abundance: .
CDR3nt: TGTGCCATCAGTGACCAGACAGAATCGGCCTACGAGCAGTACTTC
CDR3aa: CAISDQTESAYEQYF

v_gene: TRBV6-2/TRBV6-3
j_gene: TRBJ2-1
d_gene: TRBD2
abundance: .
CDR3nt: TGTGCCAGCAGGGGACTAGCGGGGAACTCCTACAATGAGCAGTTCTTC
CDR3aa: CASRGLAGNSYNEQFF

v_gene: TRBV11-2
j_gene: TRBJ2-3
d_gene: .
abundance: .
CDR3nt: TGTGCCAGCAGCTTAGATCGACTAGGCACAGATACGCAGTATTTT
CDR3aa: CASSLDRLGTDTQYF

v_gene: TRBV29-1
j_gene: TRBJ2-1
d_gene: TRBD2
abundance: .
CDR3nt: TGCAGCGTTGGTAGCGGGAGGTACAATGAGCAGTTCTTC
CDR3aa: CSVGSGRYNEQFF

v_gene: TRBV9
j_gene: TRBJ1-1
d_gene: .
abundance: .
CDR3nt: TGTGCCAGCAGCCCGCAAGAATCAAGGGTCCACACTGAAGCTTTCTTT
CDR3aa: CASSPQESRVHTEAFF

v_gene: TRBV2
j_gene: TRBJ1-6
d_gene: .
abundance: .
CDR3nt: TGTGCCAGCCGAGCGGGGACCATAAATTCACCCCTCCACTTT
CDR3aa: CASRAGTINSPLHF

v_gene: TRBV7-2
j_gene: TRBJ2-1
d_gene: TRBD1
abundance: .
CDR3nt: TGTGCCAGCAGCCCAACCCGTGACAGGGGACATGAGCAGTTCTTC
CDR3aa: CASSPTRDRGHEQFF

v_gene: TRBV12-3/TRBV12-4
j_gene: TRBJ1-5
d_gene: .
abundance: .
CDR3nt: TGTGCCAGCAGTCCGGACAGTTACAATCAGCCCCAGCATTTT
CDR3aa: CASSPDSYNQPQHF

v_gene: TRBV18
j_gene: TRBJ2-7
d_gene: TRBD1
abundance: .
CDR3nt: TGTGCCAGCTCACTATACAGGGGCTTGAATGAGCAGTACTTC
CDR3aa: CASSLYRGLNEQYF

v_gene: TRBV6-4
j_gene: TRBJ2-7
d_gene: TRBD2
abundance: .
CDR3nt: TGTGCCAGCAGTGCAACTCGCCGCCCCCTGTTCCCGCCGACTAGCGGGCTGGCTGGCTACGAGCAGTACTTC
CDR3aa: CASSATRRPLFPPTSGLAGYEQYF

v_gene: TRBV29-1
j_gene: TRBJ2-3
d_gene: .
abundance: .
CDR3nt: TGCAGCTCTCGGCGGAGCACAGATACGCAGTATTTT
CDR3aa: CSSRRSTDTQYF

v_gene: TRBV19
j_gene: TRBJ2-1
d_gene: .
abundance: .
CDR3nt: TGTGCCAGTAGTACCTTCGTTAATGAGCAGTTCTTC
CDR3aa: CASSTFVNEQFF

v_gene: TRBV6-1
j_gene: TRBJ2-7
d_gene: TRBD2
abundance: .
CDR3nt: TGTGCCAGCAGAGCAAAAACCGGGACTAGCGGGAGCTACGAGCAGTACTTC
CDR3aa: CASRAKTGTSGSYEQYF

v_gene: TRBV5-1
j_gene: TRBJ1-3
d_gene: .
abundance: .
CDR3nt: TGCGCCAGCAGCTTGGACACGACCTCGGGAAACACCATATATTTT
CDR3aa: CASSLDTTSGNTIYF